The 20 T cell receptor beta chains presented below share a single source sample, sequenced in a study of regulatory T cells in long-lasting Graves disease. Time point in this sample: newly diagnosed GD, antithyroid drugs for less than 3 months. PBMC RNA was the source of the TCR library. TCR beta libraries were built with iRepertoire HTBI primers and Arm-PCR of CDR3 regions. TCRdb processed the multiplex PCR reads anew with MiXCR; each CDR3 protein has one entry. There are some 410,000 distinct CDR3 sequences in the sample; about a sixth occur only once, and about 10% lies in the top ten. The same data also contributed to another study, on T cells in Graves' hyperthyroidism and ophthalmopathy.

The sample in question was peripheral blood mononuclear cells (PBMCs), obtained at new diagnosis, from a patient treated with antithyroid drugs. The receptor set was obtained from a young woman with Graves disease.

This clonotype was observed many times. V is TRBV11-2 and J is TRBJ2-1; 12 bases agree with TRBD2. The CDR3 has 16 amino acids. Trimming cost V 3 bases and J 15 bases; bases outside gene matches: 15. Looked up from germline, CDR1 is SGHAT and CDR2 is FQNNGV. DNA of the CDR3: TGTGCCAGCAGCTTTCTAGCGGGAGGGGGTGGAAAGGTTTTGTTCTTC. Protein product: CASSFLAGGGGKVLFF.

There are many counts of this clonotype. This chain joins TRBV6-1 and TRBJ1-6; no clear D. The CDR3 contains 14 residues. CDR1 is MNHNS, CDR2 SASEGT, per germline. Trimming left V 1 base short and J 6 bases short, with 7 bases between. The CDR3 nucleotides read TGTGCCAGCAGTGAAGGCGATGGTAATTCACCCCTCCACTTT. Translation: CASSEGDGNSPLHF.

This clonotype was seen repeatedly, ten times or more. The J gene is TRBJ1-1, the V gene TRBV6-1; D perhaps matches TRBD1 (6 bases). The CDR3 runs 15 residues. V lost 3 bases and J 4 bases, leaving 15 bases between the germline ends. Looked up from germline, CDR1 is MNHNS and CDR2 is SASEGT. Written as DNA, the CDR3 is TGTGCCAGCAGTGAGATATCTCAGGGGATCACTGAAGCTTTCTTT. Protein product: CASSEISQGITEAFF.

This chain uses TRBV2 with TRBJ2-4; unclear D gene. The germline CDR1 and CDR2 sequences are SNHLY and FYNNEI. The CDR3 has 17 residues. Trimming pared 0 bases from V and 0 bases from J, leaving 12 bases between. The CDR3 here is CASSEALSSLAKNIQYF. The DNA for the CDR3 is TGTGCCAGCAGTGAAGCGCTTAGCAGCTTAGCCAAAAACATTCAGTACTTC.

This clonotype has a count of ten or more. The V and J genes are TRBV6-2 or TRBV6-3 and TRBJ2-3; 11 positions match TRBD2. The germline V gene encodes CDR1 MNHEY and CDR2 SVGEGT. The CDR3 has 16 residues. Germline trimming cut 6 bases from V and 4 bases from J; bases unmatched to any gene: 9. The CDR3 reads CASRPGLAVRPDTQYF. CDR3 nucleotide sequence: TGTGCCAGCAGGCCGGGACTAGCGGTGAGGCCAGATACGCAGTATTTT.

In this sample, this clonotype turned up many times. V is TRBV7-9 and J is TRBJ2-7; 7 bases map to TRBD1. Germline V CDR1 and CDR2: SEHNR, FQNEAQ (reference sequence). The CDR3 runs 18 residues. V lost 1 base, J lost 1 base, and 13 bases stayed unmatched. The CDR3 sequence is CASSLGVYRGPRSYEQYF. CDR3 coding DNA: TGTGCCAGCAGCTTAGGGGTGTACAGGGGTCCAAGATCCTACGAGCAGTACTTC.

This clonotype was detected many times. The CDR3 reads CASQTLSLGANVLTF. As DNA, the CDR3 is TGTGCCAGCCAGACCCTCTCCTTGGGGGCCAACGTCCTGACTTTC. V is TRBV28 and J is TRBJ2-6; D is uncertain. Trimming removed 8 bases at V and 4 bases at J, with 15 bases between. Germline V gene sequence: CDR1 MDHEN, CDR2 SYDVKM. The CDR3 contains 15 residues.

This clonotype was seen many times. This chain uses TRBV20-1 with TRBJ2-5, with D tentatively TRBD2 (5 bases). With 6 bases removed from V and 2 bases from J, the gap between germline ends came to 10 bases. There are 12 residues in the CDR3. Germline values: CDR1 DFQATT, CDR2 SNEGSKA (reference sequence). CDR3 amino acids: CSARTPQETQYF. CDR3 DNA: TGCAGTGCAAGGACTCCTCAAGAGACCCAGTACTTC.

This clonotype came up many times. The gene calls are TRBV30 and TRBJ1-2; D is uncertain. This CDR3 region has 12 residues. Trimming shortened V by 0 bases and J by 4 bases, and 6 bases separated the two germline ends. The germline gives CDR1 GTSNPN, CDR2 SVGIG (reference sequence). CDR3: CAWSVTGYGYTF. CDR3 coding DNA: TGTGCCTGGAGTGTCACCGGCTATGGCTACACCTTC.

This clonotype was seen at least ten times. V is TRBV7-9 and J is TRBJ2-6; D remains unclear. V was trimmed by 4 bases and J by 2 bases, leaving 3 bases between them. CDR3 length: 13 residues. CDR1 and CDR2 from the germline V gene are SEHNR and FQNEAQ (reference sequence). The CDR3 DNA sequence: TGTGCCAGCAGCTGGACTGGGGCCAACGTCCTGACTTTC. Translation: CASSWTGANVLTF.

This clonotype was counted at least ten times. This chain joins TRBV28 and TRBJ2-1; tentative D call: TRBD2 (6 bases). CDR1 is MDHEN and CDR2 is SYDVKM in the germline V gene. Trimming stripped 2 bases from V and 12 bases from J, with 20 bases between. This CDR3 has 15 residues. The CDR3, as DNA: TGTGCCAGCAGTTTAGCGGGACTCCATCCAGAAGGGCAGTTCTTC. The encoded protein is CASSLAGLHPEGQFF.

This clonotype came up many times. CDR3 region: CASSFPGASGRGTDTQYF. DNA of the CDR3: TGTGCCAGCAGTTTCCCCGGGGCTAGCGGGAGAGGTACAGATACGCAGTATTTT. The genes are TRBV28 and TRBJ2-3; 10 nucleotides align to TRBD2. This CDR3 contains 18 residues. V was pared by 3 bases and J by 3 bases, with 12 bases of the junction left unmatched. The germline V gene has CDR1 MDHEN and CDR2 SYDVKM.

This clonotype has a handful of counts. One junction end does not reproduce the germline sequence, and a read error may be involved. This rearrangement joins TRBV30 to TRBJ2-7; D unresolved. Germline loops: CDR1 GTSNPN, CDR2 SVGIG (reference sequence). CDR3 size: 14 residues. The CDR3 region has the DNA TGTGCCTGGAGTGTACAGCTAGACTCCTACGAGCAGTGCTTC. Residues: CAWSVQLDSYEQCF. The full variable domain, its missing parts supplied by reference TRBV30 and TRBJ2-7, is SQTIHQWPATLVQPVGSPLSLECTVEGTSNPNLYWYRQAAGRGLQLLFYSVGIGQISSEVPQNLSASRPQDRQFILSSKKLLLSDSGFYLCAWSVQLDSYEQCFGPGTRLTVT.

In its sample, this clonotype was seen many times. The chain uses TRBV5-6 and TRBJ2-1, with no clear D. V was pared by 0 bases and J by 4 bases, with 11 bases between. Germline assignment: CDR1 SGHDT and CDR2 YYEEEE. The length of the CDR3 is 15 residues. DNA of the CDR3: TGTGCCAGCAGCTTGGTAGGCAGTGCGTACAATGAGCAGTTCTTC. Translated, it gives CASSLVGSAYNEQFF.

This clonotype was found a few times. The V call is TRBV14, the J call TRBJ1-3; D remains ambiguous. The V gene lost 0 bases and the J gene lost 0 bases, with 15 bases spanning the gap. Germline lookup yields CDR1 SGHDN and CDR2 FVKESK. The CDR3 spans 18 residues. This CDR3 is CASSQDFGLSNSGNTIYF. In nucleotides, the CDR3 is TGTGCCAGCAGCCAAGATTTCGGACTCTCCAACTCTGGAAACACCATATATTTT. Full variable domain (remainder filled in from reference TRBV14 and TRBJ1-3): EAGVTQFPSHSVIEKGQTVTLRCDPISGHDNLYWYRRVMGKEIKFLLHFVKESKQDESGMPNNRFLAERTGGTYSTLKVQPAELEDSGVYFCASSQDFGLSNSGNTIYFGEGSWLTVV.

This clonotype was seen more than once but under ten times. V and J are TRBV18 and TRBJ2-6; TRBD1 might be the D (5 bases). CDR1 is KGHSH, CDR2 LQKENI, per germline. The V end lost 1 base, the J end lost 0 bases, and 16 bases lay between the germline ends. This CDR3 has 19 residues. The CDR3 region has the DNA TGTGCCAGCTCACCACGAACGCAGGACATTTCCTCTGGGGCCAACGTCCTGACTTTC. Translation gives CASSPRTQDISSGANVLTF.

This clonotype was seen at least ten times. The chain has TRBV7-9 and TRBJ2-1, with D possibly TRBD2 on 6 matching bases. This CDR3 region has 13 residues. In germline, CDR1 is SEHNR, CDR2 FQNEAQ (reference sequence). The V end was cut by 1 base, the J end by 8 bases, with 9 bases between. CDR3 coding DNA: TGTGCCAGCAGCTTAGGTCCGGGAGATGAGCAGTTCTTC. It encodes CASSLGPGDEQFF.

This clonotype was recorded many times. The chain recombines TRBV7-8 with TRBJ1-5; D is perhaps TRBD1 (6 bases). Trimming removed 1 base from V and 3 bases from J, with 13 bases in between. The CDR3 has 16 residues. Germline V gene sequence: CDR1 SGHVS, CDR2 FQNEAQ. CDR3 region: CASSLVRAGANQPQHF. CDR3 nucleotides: TGTGCCAGCAGCTTAGTTCGGGCGGGGGCCAATCAGCCCCAGCATTTT.

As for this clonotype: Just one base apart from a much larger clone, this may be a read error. CDR3 in DNA: TGTGCCAGCAGTTTATACCGGCGAGGCGAGCGGTACTTC. Residues: CASSLYRRGERYF. This chain links TRBV27 with TRBJ2-7; D unresolved. In germline, CDR1 is MNHEY, CDR2 SMNVEV (reference sequence). CDR3 length: 13 residues.

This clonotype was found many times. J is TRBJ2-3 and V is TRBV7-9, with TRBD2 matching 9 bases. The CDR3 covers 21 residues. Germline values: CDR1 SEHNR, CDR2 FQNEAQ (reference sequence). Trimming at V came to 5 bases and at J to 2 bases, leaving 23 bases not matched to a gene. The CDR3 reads CASSISFGTSSPISLTDTQYF. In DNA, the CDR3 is TGTGCCAGCAGCATATCCTTCGGGACTAGCAGCCCCATATCACTCACAGATACGCAGTATTTT.